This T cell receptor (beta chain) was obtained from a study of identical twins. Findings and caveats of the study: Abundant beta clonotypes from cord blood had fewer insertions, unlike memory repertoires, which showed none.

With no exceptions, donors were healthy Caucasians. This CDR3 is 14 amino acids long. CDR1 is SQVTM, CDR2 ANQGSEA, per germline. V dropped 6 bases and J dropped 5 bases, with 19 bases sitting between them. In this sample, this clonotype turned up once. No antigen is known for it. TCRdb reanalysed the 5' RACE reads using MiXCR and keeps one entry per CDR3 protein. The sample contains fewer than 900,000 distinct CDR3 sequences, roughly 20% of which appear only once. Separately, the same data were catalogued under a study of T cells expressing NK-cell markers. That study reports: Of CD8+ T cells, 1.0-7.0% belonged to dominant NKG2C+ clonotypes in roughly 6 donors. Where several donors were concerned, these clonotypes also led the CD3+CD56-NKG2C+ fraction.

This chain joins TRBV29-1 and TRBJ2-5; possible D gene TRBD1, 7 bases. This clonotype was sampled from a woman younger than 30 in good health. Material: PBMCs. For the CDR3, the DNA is TGCAGCGTATCATACTCCAGGGGGAGGGAGACCCAGTACTTC. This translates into CSVSYSRGRETQYF. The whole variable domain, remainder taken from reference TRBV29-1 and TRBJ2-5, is SAVISQKPSRDICQRGTSLTIQCQVDSQVTMMFWYRQQPGQSLTLIATANQGSEATYESGFVIDKFPISRPNLTFSTLTVSNMSPEDSSIYLCSVSYSRGRETQYFGPGTRLLVL.